This T cell receptor (beta chain) was captured by sequencing in a study of cytomegalovirus exposure and HLA in healthy donors. Study conclusions and caveats: Most sequenced TCRs were rare (though some public TCRs occurred in many donors).

Of note for this clone: As yet, its antigen is unknown.

V was clipped by 3 bases and J by 4 bases, with 20 bases between them. Per germline, CDR1 SGHKS and CDR2 YYEKEE (reference sequence). The CDR3 has 17 amino acids. Vbeta (60) and Jbeta (13) primers were used in the PCR. Assay: immunoSEQ multiplex PCR; the TCRdb copy retains only in-frame clones and omits some. The profile shows approximately 150,000 clones, around 77% of them singletons. The chain recombines TRBV5-5 with TRBJ2-1; perhaps TRBD1 as D (6 bases). This TCR was sampled from a man in his sixties in good health and CMV-seronegative. Sequencing used PBMCs. CDR3 region: CASSSGRSGTIYNEQFF. CDR3 DNA: TGTGCCAGCAGCTCGGGACGATCAGGGACAATATACAATGAGCAGTTCTTC.